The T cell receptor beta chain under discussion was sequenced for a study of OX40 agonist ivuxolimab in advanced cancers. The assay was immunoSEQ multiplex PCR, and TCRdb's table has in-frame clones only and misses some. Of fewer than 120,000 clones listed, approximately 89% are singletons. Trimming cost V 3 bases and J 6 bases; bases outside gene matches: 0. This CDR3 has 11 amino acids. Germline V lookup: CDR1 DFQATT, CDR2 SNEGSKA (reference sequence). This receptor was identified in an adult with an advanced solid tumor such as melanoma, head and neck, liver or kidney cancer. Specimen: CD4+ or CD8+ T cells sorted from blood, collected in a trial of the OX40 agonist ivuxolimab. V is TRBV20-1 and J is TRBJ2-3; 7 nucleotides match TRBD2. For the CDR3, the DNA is TGCAGTGCTAGTAGCGGGGATACGCAGTATTTT. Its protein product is CSASSGDTQYF.